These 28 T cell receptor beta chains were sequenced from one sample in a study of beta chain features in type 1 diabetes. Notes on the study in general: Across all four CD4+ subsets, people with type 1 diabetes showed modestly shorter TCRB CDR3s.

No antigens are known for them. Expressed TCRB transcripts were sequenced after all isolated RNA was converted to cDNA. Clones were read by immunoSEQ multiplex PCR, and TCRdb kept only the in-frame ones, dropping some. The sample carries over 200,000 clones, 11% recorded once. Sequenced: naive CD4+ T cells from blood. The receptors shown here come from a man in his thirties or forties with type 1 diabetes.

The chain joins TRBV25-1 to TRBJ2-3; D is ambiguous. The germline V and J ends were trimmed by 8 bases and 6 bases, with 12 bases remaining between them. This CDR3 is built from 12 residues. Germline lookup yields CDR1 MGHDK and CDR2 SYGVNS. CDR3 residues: CASGAGGDTQYF. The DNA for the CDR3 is TGTGCCAGCGGCGCCGGCGGTGATACGCAGTATTTT.

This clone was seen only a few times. The CDR3 bases are TGCGCCAGCAGCCCGACTAGCGGGTCGTTTAATGAGCAGTTCTTC. Translated: CASSPTSGSFNEQFF. This chain joins TRBV5-1 and TRBJ2-1, with 10 bases fitting TRBD2. Germline V gene sequence: CDR1 SGHRS, CDR2 YFSETQ. CDR3 length: 15 amino acids. V shed 4 bases, J shed 7 bases, and the junction held 8 bases outside the gene matches.

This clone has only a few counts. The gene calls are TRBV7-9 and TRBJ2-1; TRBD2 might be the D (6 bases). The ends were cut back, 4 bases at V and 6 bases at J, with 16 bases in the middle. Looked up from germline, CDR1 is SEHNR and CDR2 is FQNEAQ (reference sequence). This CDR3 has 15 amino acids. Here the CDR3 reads CASSSGGTFGNEQFF. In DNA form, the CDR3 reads TGTGCCAGCAGCTCCGGAGGGACGTTCGGCAATGAGCAGTTCTTC.

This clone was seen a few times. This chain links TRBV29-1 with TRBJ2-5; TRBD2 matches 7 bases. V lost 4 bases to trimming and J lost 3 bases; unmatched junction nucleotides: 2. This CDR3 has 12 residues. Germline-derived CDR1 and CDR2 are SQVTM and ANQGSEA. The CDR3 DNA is TGCAGCGTTGGACTAGCAGAAGAGACCCAGTACTTC. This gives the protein CSVGLAEETQYF. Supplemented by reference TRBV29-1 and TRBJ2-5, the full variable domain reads SAVISQKPSRDICQRGTSLTIQCQVDSQVTMMFWYRQQPGQSLTLIATANQGSEATYESGFVIDKFPISRPNLTFSTLTVSNMSPEDSSIYLCSVGLAEETQYFGPGTRLLVL.

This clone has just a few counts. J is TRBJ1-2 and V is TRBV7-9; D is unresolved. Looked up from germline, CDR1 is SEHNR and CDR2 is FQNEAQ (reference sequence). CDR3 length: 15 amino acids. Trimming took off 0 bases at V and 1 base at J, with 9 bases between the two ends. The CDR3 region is CASSLAHGFNYGYTF. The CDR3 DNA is TGTGCCAGCAGCTTAGCTCATGGCTTTAACTATGGCTACACCTTC. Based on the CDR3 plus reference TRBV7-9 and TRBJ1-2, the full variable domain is DTGVSQNPRHKITKRGQNVTFRCDPISEHNRLYWYRQTLGQGPEFLTYFQNEAQLEKSRLLSDRFSAERPKGSFSTLEIQRTEQGDSAMYLCASSLAHGFNYGYTFGSGTRLTVV.

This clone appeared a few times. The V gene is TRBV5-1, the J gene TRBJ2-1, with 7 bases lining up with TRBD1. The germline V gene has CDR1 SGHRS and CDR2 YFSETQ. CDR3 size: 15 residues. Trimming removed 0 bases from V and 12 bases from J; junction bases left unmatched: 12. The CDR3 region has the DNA TGCGCCAGCAGCTTGGAATCCGGGACAGCTATTGGGCAGTTCTTC. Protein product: CASSLESGTAIGQFF.

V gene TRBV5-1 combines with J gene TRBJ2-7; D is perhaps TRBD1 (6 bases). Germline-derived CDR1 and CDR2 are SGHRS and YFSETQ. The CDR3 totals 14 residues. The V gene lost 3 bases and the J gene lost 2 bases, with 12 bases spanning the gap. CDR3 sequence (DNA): TGCGCCAGCAGCTCCGGACAGCTAACCTACGAGCAGTACTTC. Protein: CASSSGQLTYEQYF.

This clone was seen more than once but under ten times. This CDR3 reads CASRSSYNSPLHF. CDR3 bases: TGTGCCAGCAGGAGTTCCTATAATTCACCCCTCCACTTT. This chain links TRBV2 with TRBJ1-6; D call uncertain. Germline V gene lookup returns CDR1 SNHLY and CDR2 FYNNEI. The CDR3 has 13 residues. V gave up 6 bases and J gave up 1 base, with 4 bases separating them.

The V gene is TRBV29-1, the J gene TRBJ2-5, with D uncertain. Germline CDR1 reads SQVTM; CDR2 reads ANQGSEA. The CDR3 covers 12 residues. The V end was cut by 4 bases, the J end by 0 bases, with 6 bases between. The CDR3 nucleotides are TGCAGCGTTGGGGCAGACCAAGAGACCCAGTACTTC. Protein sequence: CSVGADQETQYF.

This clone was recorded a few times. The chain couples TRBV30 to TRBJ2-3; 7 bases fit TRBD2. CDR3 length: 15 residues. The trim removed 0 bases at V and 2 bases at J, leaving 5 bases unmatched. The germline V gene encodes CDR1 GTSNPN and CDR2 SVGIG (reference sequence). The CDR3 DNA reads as TGTGCCTGGAGTGTAGGGCTAGCGGACACAGATACGCAGTATTTT. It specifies CAWSVGLADTDTQYF.

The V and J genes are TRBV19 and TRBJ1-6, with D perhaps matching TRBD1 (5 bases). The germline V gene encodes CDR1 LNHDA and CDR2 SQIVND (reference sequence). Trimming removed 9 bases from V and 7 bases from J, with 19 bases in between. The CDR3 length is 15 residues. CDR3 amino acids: CASNRNLFLNSPLHF. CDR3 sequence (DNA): TGTGCCAGCAACAGGAACCTTTTTTTAAATTCACCCCTCCACTTT.

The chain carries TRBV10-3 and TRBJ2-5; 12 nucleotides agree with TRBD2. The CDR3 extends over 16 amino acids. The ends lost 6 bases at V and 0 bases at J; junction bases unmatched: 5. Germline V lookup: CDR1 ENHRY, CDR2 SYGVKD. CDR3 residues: CAISPGTSGYQETQYF. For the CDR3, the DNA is TGTGCCATCAGCCCCGGGACTAGCGGGTACCAAGAGACCCAGTACTTC.

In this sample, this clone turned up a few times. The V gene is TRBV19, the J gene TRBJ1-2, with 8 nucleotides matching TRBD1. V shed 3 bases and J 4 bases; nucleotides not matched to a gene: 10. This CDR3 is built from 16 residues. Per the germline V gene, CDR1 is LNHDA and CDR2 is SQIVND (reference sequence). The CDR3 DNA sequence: TGTGCCAGTAGTATCGGAGGGACAGGAGGAGGCTATGGCTACACCTTC. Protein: CASSIGGTGGGYGYTF.

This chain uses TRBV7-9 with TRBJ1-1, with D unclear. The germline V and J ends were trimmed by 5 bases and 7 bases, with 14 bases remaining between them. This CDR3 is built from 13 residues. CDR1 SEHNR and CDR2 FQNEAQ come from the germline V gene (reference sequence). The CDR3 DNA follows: TGTGCCAGCAGCCCCCAGGTAGGGAGTGAAGCTTTCTTT. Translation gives CASSPQVGSEAFF. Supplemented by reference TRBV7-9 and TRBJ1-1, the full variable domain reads DTGVSQNPRHKITKRGQNVTFRCDPISEHNRLYWYRQTLGQGPEFLTYFQNEAQLEKSRLLSDRFSAERPKGSFSTLEIQRTEQGDSAMYLCASSPQVGSEAFFGQGTRLTVV.

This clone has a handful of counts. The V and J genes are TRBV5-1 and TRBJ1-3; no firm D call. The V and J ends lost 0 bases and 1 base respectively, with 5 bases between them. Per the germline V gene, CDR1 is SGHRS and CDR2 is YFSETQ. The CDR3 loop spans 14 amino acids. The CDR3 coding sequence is TGCGCCAGCAGCTTGGACAAGTCTGGAAACACCATATATTTT. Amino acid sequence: CASSLDKSGNTIYF.

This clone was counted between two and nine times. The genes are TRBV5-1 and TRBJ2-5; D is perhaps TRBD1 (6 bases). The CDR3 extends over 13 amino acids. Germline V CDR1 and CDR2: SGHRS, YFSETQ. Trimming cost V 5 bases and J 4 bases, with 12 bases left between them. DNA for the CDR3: TGCGCCAGCAGACGAACAGGGCTAGAGACCCAGTACTTC. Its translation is CASRRTGLETQYF. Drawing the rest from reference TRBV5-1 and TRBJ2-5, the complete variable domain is KAGVTQTPRYLIKTRGQQVTLSCSPISGHRSVSWYQQTPGQGLQFLFEYFSETQRNKGNFPGRFSGRQFSNSRSEMNVSTLELGDSALYLCASRRTGLETQYFGPGTRLLVL.

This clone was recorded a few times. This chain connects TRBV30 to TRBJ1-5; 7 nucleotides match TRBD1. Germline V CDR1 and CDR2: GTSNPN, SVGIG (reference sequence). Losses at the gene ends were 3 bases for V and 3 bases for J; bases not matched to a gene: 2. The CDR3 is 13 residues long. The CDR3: CAWRGQNNQPQHF. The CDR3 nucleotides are TGTGCCTGGAGGGGACAGAACAATCAGCCCCAGCATTTT. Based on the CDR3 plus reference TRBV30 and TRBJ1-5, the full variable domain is SQTIHQWPATLVQPVGSPLSLECTVEGTSNPNLYWYRQAAGRGLQLLFYSVGIGQISSEVPQNLSASRPQDRQFILSSKKLLLSDSGFYLCAWRGQNNQPQHFGDGTRLSIL.

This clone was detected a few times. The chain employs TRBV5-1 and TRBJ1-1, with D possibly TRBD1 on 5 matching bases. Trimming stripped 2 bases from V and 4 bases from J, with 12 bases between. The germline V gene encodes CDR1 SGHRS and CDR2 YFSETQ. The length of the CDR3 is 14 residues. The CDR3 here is CASSFRLGGTEAFF. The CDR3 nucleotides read TGCGCCAGCAGCTTTCGGTTGGGGGGCACTGAAGCTTTCTTT.

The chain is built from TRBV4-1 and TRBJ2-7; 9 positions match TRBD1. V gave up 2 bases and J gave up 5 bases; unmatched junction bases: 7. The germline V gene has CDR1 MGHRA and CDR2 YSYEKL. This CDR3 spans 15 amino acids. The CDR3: CASSQFGTGNDEQYF. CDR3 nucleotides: TGCGCCAGCAGCCAATTCGGGACAGGGAATGACGAGCAGTACTTC.

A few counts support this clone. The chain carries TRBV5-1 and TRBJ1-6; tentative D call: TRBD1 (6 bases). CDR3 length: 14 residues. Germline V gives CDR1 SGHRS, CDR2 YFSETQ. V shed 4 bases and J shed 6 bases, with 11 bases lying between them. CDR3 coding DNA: TGCGCCAGCAGCACCGGGACAACTAATTCACCCCTCCACTTT. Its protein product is CASSTGTTNSPLHF.

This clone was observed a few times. CDR3 coding DNA: TGTGCCAGTAGTCGACTCGCTAGCACAGATACGCAGTATTTT. Its protein is CASSRLASTDTQYF. V and J are TRBV19 and TRBJ2-3; D ambiguous. Germline CDR1 reads LNHDA; CDR2 reads SQIVND (reference sequence). With 5 bases removed from V and 0 bases from J, the gap between germline ends came to 9 bases. This CDR3 is 14 amino acids long.

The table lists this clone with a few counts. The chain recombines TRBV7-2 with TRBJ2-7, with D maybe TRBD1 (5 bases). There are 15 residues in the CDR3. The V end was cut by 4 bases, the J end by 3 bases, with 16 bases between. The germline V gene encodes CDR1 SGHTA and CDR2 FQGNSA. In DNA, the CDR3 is TGTGCCAGCAGCTCACAGGCGGCCCCAAACTACGAGCAGTACTTC. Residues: CASSSQAAPNYEQYF.

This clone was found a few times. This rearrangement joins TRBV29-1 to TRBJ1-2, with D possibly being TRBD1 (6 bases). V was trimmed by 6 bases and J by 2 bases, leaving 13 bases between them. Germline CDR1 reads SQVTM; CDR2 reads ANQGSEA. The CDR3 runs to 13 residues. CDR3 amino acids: CSVTGLVNYGYTF. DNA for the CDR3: TGCAGCGTGACAGGCCTTGTGAACTATGGCTACACCTTC.

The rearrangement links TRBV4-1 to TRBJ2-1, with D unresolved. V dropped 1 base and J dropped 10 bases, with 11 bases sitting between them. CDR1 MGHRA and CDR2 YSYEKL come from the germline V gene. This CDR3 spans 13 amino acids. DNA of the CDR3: TGCGCCAGCAGCCAAGTGTCTCGAGAAGAGCAGTTCTTC. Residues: CASSQVSREEQFF.

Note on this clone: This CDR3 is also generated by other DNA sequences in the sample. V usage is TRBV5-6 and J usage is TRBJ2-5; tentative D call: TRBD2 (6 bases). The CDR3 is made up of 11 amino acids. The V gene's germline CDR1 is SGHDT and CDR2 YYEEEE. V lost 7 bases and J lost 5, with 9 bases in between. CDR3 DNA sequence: TGTGCCAGCTCGACTAGGGAGACCCAGTACTTC. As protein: CASSTRETQYF.

CDR3 residues: CASSQDSTYGYTF. In nucleotides, the CDR3 is TGTGCCAGCAGCCAGGACAGCACCTATGGCTACACCTTC. This chain connects TRBV27 to TRBJ1-2; D is perhaps TRBD1 (6 bases). Per the germline V gene, CDR1 is MNHEY and CDR2 is SMNVEV (reference sequence). The CDR3 loop spans 13 amino acids. With 6 bases removed from V and 4 bases from J, the gap between germline ends came to 12 bases.

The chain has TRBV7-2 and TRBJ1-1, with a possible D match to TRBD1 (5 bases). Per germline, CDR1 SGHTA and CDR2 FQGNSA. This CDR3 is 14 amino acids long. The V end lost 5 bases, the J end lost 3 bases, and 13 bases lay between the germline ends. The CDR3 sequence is CASSPGDRDTEAFF. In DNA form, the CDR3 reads TGTGCCAGCAGCCCGGGGGACCGCGACACTGAAGCTTTCTTT.

The CDR3 here is CATSRDLEVNEQFF. CDR3 nucleotides: TGTGCCACCAGCAGAGATCTAGAAGTCAATGAGCAGTTCTTC. The chain uses TRBV15 and TRBJ2-1; D is uncertain. Germline V gene data show CDR1 as LNHNV and CDR2 as YYDKDF (reference sequence). CDR3 size: 14 residues. V shed 0 bases and J shed 6 bases, with 9 bases lying between them. Together with reference TRBV15 and TRBJ2-1, the CDR3 gives the full variable domain: DAMVIQNPRYQVTQFGKPVTLSCSQTLNHNVMYWYQQKSSQAPKLLFHYYDKDFNNEADTPDNFQSRRPNTSFCFLDIRSPGLGDTAMYLCATSRDLEVNEQFFGPGTRLTVL.